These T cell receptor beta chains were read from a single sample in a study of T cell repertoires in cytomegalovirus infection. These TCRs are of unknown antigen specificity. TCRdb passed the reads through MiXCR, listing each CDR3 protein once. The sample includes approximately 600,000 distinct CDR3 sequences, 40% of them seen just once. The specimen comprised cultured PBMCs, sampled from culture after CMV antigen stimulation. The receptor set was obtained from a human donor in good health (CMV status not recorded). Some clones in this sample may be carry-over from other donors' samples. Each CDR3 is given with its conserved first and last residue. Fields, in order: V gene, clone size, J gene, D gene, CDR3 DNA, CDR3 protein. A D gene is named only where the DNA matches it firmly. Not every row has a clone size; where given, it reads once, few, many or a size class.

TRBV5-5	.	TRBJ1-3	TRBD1	TGTGCCAGCAGCACCGGGACAGGCTCTGGAAACACCATATATTTT	CASSTGTGSGNTIYF
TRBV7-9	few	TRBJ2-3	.	TGTGCCAGCAGCGATACCGCGGGCTCTACTACAGATACGCAGTATTTT	CASSDTAGSTTDTQYF
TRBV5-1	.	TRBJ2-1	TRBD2	TGCGCCAGCAGCACTAGCGGGGGGGCGACGGGCTACAATGAGCAGTTCTTC	CASSTSGGATGYNEQFF
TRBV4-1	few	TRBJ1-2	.	TGCGCCAGCAGCCAACCTTTCGACAGGCATGGCTACACCTTC	CASSQPFDRHGYTF
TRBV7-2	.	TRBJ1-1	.	TGTGCCAGCAGCTTAGTCGGGGTGGACACTGAAGCTTTCTTT	CASSLVGVDTEAFF
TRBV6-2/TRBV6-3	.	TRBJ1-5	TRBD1	TGTGCCAGCACCCGGGACAGCCGCTATAGCAATCAGCCCCAGCATTTT	CASTRDSRYSNQPQHF
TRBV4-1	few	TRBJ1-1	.	TGCGCCAGCAGCCGAGGAATAAAGAACACTGAAGCTTTCTTT	CASSRGIKNTEAFF
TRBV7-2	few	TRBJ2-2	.	TGTGCCAGCAGCTTAGCGCTCGCGGCTACCGGGGAGCTGTTTTTT	CASSLALAATGELFF
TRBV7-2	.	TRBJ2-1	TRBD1	TGTGCCGTCGGGGGACAGGGGGCCTACAATGAGCAGTTCTTC	CAVGGQGAYNEQFF
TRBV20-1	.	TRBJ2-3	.	TGCAGTGCTAGGCTAGGAGCGAACTGGGGTACGCAGTATTTT	CSARLGANWGTQYF
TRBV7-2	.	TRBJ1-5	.	TGTGCCAGCAGCTTAGCGGTCGGGCAGCCCCAGCATTTT	CASSLAVGQPQHF
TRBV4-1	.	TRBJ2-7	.	TGCGCCAGCAGCCACCTGGACGGCTACGGGCAGTACTTC	CASSHLDGYGQYF
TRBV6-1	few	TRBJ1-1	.	TGTGCCAGCAGTTTACAAGGGACCCTGAACACTGAAGCTTTCTTT	CASSLQGTLNTEAFF
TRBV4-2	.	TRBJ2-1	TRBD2	TGTGCCAGCAGCCAAGTCCCCCAACTAGCGGGGCGTTACAATGAGCAGTTCTTC	CASSQVPQLAGRYNEQFF
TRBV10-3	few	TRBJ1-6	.	TGTGCCATCAGTGAGTCGTTACAGAATTATAATTCACCCCTCCACTTT	CAISESLQNYNSPLHF
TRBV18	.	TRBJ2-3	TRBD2	TGTGCCAGCTCCTACCATAGCGGGGGTACAGATACGCAGTATTTT	CASSYHSGGTDTQYF
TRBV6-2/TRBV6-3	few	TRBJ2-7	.	TGTGCCAGCAGTTCCCCCTCCAGCGGGCGACCCTACGAGCAGTACTTC	CASSSPSSGRPYEQYF
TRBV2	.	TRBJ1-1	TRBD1	TGTGCCAGCAAGGGACAGCCCTTGAACACTGAAGCTTTCTTT	CASKGQPLNTEAFF
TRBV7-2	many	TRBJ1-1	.	TGTGCCAGCAGCTTAGCTATTAAGTTCGGTGAAGCTTTCTTT	CASSLAIKFGEAFF
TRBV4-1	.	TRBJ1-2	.	TGCGCCAGCAGCCAAGCTTACACAGGATCCTATGGCTACACCTTC	CASSQAYTGSYGYTF
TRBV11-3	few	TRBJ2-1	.	TGTGCCAGCAGCTCGAGTGCGGGCCCAGAGGTCTTC	CASSSSAGPEVF
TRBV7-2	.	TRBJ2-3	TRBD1	TGTGCCAGCAGCCTCCACAGGGGAGATACGCAGTATTTT	CASSLHRGDTQYF